One sample yielded the 26 T cell receptor beta chains listed below, sequenced in a study of cytomegalovirus exposure and HLA in healthy donors. Both 60 Vbeta primers and 13 Jbeta primers went into the PCR. The table came from immunoSEQ multiplex PCR; TCRdb's copy has only in-frame clones and leaves some out. This sample has 84,000 or so clones, with approximately 79% found just once. Sequencing was performed on PBMCs. These receptors all come from a young man in good health and CMV-seronegative.

V is TRBV27 and J is TRBJ1-1; 9 bases are a match to TRBD1. Trimming at V came to 6 bases and at J to 1 base, leaving 12 bases not matched to a gene. The CDR3 totals 17 residues. The germline gives CDR1 MNHEY, CDR2 SMNVEV (reference sequence). The CDR3 protein is CASSSPTGGTKNTEAFF. CDR3 DNA sequence: TGTGCCAGCAGCTCTCCGACAGGGGGAACGAAGAACACTGAAGCTTTCTTT.

The gene calls are TRBV18 and TRBJ1-2, with a tentative D call TRBD1 (5 bases). Per the germline V gene, CDR1 is KGHSH and CDR2 is LQKENI. This CDR3 has 14 amino acids. Trimming removed 3 bases from V and 4 bases from J, with 12 bases in between. The CDR3 loop is CASSPRQGGYGYTF. In DNA, the CDR3 is TGTGCCAGCTCACCCCGGCAGGGTGGCTATGGCTACACCTTC.

V and J are TRBV7-8 and TRBJ1-4; no clear D gene. The CDR3 is made up of 14 amino acids. Looked up from germline, CDR1 is SGHVS and CDR2 is FQNEAQ. The V end lost 10 bases, the J end lost 8 bases, and 20 bases lay between the germline ends. This CDR3 is CATTNRGFPEKLFF. The DNA for the CDR3 is TGTGCCACCACCAACCGGGGTTTCCCAGAAAAACTGTTTTTT.

This clone was seen once. This sequence joins TRBV27 and TRBJ2-1; TRBD1 matches at 10 bases. The germline gives CDR1 MNHEY, CDR2 SMNVEV (reference sequence). This CDR3 region has 15 residues. V shed 3 bases, J shed 9 bases, and the junction held 8 bases outside the gene matches. As DNA, the CDR3 is TGTGCCAGCAGTTTGACCGGGACAGGGGTTAGTGAGCAGTTCTTC. Translating gives CASSLTGTGVSEQFF.

In DNA, the CDR3 is TGCGCCAGCAGCCAAGATGAACAGGGGGTCTATGGCTACACCTTC. It translates to CASSQDEQGVYGYTF. The chain employs TRBV4-3 and TRBJ1-2; TRBD1 aligns across 8 bases. Trimming at V came to 0 bases and at J to 4 bases, leaving 4 bases not matched to a gene. Germline CDR1 and CDR2: LGHNA and YSLEER. The CDR3 covers 15 residues.

V gene TRBV30 combines with J gene TRBJ1-5; a weak D match, TRBD1 (5 bases). Germline values: CDR1 GTSNPN, CDR2 SVGIG (reference sequence). V was pared by 0 bases and J by 2 bases, with 5 bases between. The CDR3 has 13 amino acids. The CDR3 DNA sequence: TGTGCCTGGAGTGTGACAGGCAATCAGCCCCAGCATTTT. Residues: CAWSVTGNQPQHF.

This chain uses TRBV29-1 with TRBJ1-2; the match to TRBD1 covers 8 bases. This CDR3 spans 17 amino acids. Looked up from germline, CDR1 is SQVTM and CDR2 is ANQGSEA. Trimming at V came to 0 bases and at J to 3 bases, leaving 12 bases not matched to a gene. CDR3 in amino acids: CSVEDRGPGGGHYGYTF. The CDR3 DNA is TGCAGCGTTGAAGATCGCGGACCAGGGGGCGGTCACTATGGCTACACCTTC.

V and J are TRBV5-1 and TRBJ1-2; TRBD1 agrees at 9 bases. The V gene end was trimmed by 6 bases and the J gene end by 6 bases; junction bases not matched to a gene: 9. This CDR3 is built from 14 residues. The germline CDR1 and CDR2 sequences are SGHRS and YFSETQ. The CDR3 sequence: CASTGTGLYDGYTF. The CDR3 nucleotides are TGCGCCAGCACCGGGACAGGGCTATACGATGGCTACACCTTC.

The gene calls are TRBV27 and TRBJ2-7, with 12 bases that match TRBD1. Germline V gene data show CDR1 as MNHEY and CDR2 as SMNVEV (reference sequence). The CDR3 is made up of 16 amino acids. J gave up 5 bases and V 6 bases, and 11 bases lay outside the gene matches. The CDR3 DNA follows: TGTGCCAGCAGGAGGAACCCCGGGACAGGGGGCAACGAGCAGTACTTC. The encoded protein is CASRRNPGTGGNEQYF.

The chain uses TRBV14 and TRBJ2-1; maybe TRBD2 (5 bases). V was cut by 4 bases and J by 8 bases, with 15 bases left in between. Germline V gives CDR1 SGHDN, CDR2 FVKESK. CDR3 length: 14 residues. CDR3 coding DNA: TGTGCCAGCAGCCTCCTCGGGATTACGTATGAGCAGTTCTTC. Its translation: CASSLLGITYEQFF.

J is TRBJ2-7 and V is TRBV20-1; no definite D call. The V gene lost 0 bases and the J gene lost 5 bases, with 5 bases spanning the gap. Germline CDR1 is DFQATT and CDR2 is SNEGSKA (reference sequence). The CDR3 runs to 11 residues. The CDR3 DNA follows: TGCAGTGCTAGAGATTTCGACGAGCAGTACTTC. Amino acid sequence: CSARDFDEQYF.

This clone was detected only once. The V call is TRBV7-3, the J call TRBJ2-1; 9 nucleotides agree with TRBD2. Germline CDR1 SGHTA, CDR2 FQGTGA. Trimming took 2 bases from V and 0 from J; bases not matched to a gene: 5. The CDR3 has 17 residues. The CDR3, as DNA: TGTGCCAGCAGCTTATGGGGTAGCGGGGGCTCCTACAATGAGCAGTTCTTC. It is translated as CASSLWGSGGSYNEQFF.

The chain is built from TRBV6-1 and TRBJ1-1, with a weak D call TRBD1 (6 bases). This CDR3 contains 15 residues. In germline, CDR1 is MNHNS, CDR2 SASEGT. The V and J ends lost 3 bases and 0 bases respectively, with 11 bases between them. The CDR3 sequence is CASSDDRPLNTEAFF. CDR3 nucleotide sequence: TGTGCCAGCAGTGATGACAGGCCCTTGAACACTGAAGCTTTCTTT.

The chain has TRBV5-8 and TRBJ1-2, with 9 nucleotides matching TRBD1. V was clipped by 3 bases and J by 3 bases; unmatched bases: 12. CDR1 SGHTS and CDR2 YDEGEE come from the germline V gene. CDR3 length equals 17 residues. CDR3 bases: TGTGCCAGCAGCTCCGAAGGACAGGGGCTTAGAGACTATGGCTACACCTTC. Residues: CASSSEGQGLRDYGYTF.

V is TRBV5-4 and J is TRBJ2-2, with TRBD1 as a possible D gene (5 bases). The CDR3 runs to 16 residues. The V gene's germline CDR1 is SGHNT and CDR2 YYREEE (reference sequence). Trimming shortened V by 1 base and J by 0 bases, and 10 bases separated the two germline ends. CDR3 protein: CASSLSGPANTGELFF. CDR3 bases: TGTGCCAGCAGCTTGTCAGGGCCCGCGAACACCGGGGAGCTGTTTTTT.

To note about this clone: The conserved final phenylalanine or tryptophan is absent from the CDR3, which likely points to a read error. V is TRBV6-5 and J is TRBJ1-3; D is uncertain. The CDR3 loop spans 14 amino acids. Trimming took 8 bases from V and 0 from J, leaving 11 bases between them. Germline CDR1 MNHEY, CDR2 SVGAGI. In DNA, the CDR3 is TGTGCCAGCTATTCAGGTCACTCTGGAAACACCATATATGTT. Encoded protein: CASYSGHSGNTIYV.

The DNA of the CDR3 is TGCGCCAGCAGCACGGAGACAGATACGCAGTATTTT. It translates to CASSTETDTQYF. The chain uses TRBV5-1 and TRBJ2-3; D uncertain. Germline V gene lookup returns CDR1 SGHRS and CDR2 YFSETQ. This CDR3 has 12 amino acids. Trimming left V 4 bases short and J 3 bases short, with 6 bases between.

This chain links TRBV18 with TRBJ2-7; D is perhaps TRBD2 (5 bases). Germline V gene sequence: CDR1 KGHSH, CDR2 LQKENI. This CDR3 spans 14 amino acids. Trimming took 3 bases from V and 2 from J, leaving 11 bases between them. The CDR3, as DNA: TGTGCCAGCTCACCTGTCGGGAAGACCTACGAGCAGTACTTC. Its translation is CASSPVGKTYEQYF. Looking up the rest from reference TRBV18 and TRBJ2-7 gives the full variable domain: NAGVMQNPRHLVRRRGQEARLRCSPMKGHSHVYWYRQLPEEGLKFMVYLQKENIIDESGMPKERFSAEFPKEGPSILRIQQVVRGDSAAYFCASSPVGKTYEQYFGPGTRLTVT.

V gene TRBV2 combines with J gene TRBJ2-5; TRBD2 agrees at 9 bases. V shed 2 bases, J shed 5 bases, and the junction held 9 bases outside the gene matches. The germline gives CDR1 SNHLY, CDR2 FYNNEI. This CDR3 comprises 16 residues. CDR3 amino acids: CASSERGRGGAETQYF. CDR3 DNA: TGTGCCAGCAGTGAAAGGGGGCGGGGGGGCGCGGAGACCCAGTACTTC.

The V and J genes are TRBV6-1 and TRBJ2-3, with a tentative D call TRBD2 (6 bases). The CDR3 runs to 17 residues. Trimming took 2 bases from V and 8 from J, leaving 23 bases between them. Germline lookup yields CDR1 MNHNS and CDR2 SASEGT. CDR3 DNA: TGTGCCAGCAGTGAATTATCCGGGACTCCCTTGGGAGGTACGCAGTATTTT. Its translation is CASSELSGTPLGGTQYF.

The gene calls are TRBV5-8 and TRBJ2-3, with D perhaps TRBD1 (6 bases). The CDR3 is made up of 14 amino acids. The germline V and J ends were trimmed by 0 bases and 6 bases, with 11 bases remaining between them. From germline, CDR1 is SGHTS and CDR2 YDEGEE. The CDR3 bases are TGTGCCAGCAGCTTGGTGACAGGTGCGGATACGCAGTATTTT. Its protein product is CASSLVTGADTQYF. Complete variable domain (other parts from reference TRBV5-8 and TRBJ2-3): EAGVTQSPTHLIKTRGQQATLRCSPISGHTSVYWYQQALGLGLQFLLWYDEGEERNRGNFPPRFSGRQFPNYSSELNVNALELEDSALYLCASSLVTGADTQYFGPGTRLTVL.

The rearrangement links TRBV9 to TRBJ2-5; the match to TRBD2 covers 10 bases. V dropped 1 base and J dropped 5; count of bases not matched to a gene: 2. Germline CDR1 is SGDLS and CDR2 is YYNGEE. The CDR3 totals 14 residues. The CDR3 spells CASSVSSGGETQYF. In DNA, the CDR3 is TGTGCCAGCAGCGTATCTAGCGGGGGCGAGACCCAGTACTTC.

The V call is TRBV6-1, the J call TRBJ1-6; tentatively, D is TRBD1 (5 bases). Deletions cut 3 bases from V and 3 bases from J, with 6 bases between. The CDR3 is 14 amino acids. Germline assignment: CDR1 MNHNS and CDR2 SASEGT. Written as DNA, the CDR3 is TGTGCCAGCAGTGACAGGGACTATAATTCACCCCTCCACTTT. It is translated as CASSDRDYNSPLHF.

The rearrangement links TRBV7-2 to TRBJ2-1, with 7 bases fitting TRBD1. This CDR3 contains 15 residues. Germline trimming cut 5 bases from V and 4 bases from J; bases unmatched to any gene: 8. Per the germline V gene, CDR1 is SGHTA and CDR2 is FQGNSA. For the CDR3, the DNA is TGTGCCAGCAGCGGGCTGGACAGGCAGTACAATGAGCAGTTCTTC. Its protein is CASSGLDRQYNEQFF. Full variable domain (rest looked up from reference TRBV7-2 and TRBJ2-1): GAGVSQSPSNKVTEKGKDVELRCDPISGHTALYWYRQSLGQGLEFLIYFQGNSAPDKSGLPSDRFSAERTGGSVSTLTIQRTQQEDSAVYLCASSGLDRQYNEQFFGPGTRLTVL.

V usage is TRBV10-3 and J usage is TRBJ1-5, with a weak D call TRBD1 (6 bases). The CDR3 length is 16 residues. CDR1 is ENHRY, CDR2 SYGVKD, per germline. Trimming removed 7 bases from V and 7 bases from J, with 23 bases in between. CDR3 DNA sequence: TGTGCCATCAATTTCAGGGGACACCCTTTGGGGCAGCCCCAGCATTTT. It encodes CAINFRGHPLGQPQHF.

This chain connects TRBV30 to TRBJ2-5; weak D call: TRBD1 (6 bases). In germline, CDR1 is GTSNPN, CDR2 SVGIG (reference sequence). The ends were cut back, 5 bases at V and 5 bases at J, with 21 bases in the middle. The CDR3 runs to 15 residues. The CDR3 region has the DNA TGTGCCTGGGGTCCGGGACAAGTGTTTTTTGAGACCCAGTACTTC. Residues: CAWGPGQVFFETQYF. The complete variable domain, with remaining parts taken from reference TRBV30 and TRBJ2-5, reads SQTIHQWPATLVQPVGSPLSLECTVEGTSNPNLYWYRQAAGRGLQLLFYSVGIGQISSEVPQNLSASRPQDRQFILSSKKLLLSDSGFYLCAWGPGQVFFETQYFGPGTRLLVL.